Listed below are T cell receptor beta chains from one sample, sequenced in a study of blood T cells in healthy people across ages. TCRdb re-analysed the 5' RACE reads in MiXCR, keeping a single row per CDR3 protein. Found here are around 2 million distinct CDR3 sequences, roughly 43% of them singletons; the top ten hold under 25%. The material sequenced was blood. The receptors derive from a human donor in good health. Each CDR3 is given with its conserved first and last residue. D genes are given only for firm matches. Clone size is given for some rows only: seen once, a few or many times, or a class if the clone is expanded.

size	V	J	D	DNA	CDR3
many	TRBV6-5	TRBJ2-7	TRBD1	TGTGCCAGCAGCTACCGGGACAGGGTCTACGAGCAGTACTTC	CASSYRDRVYEQYF
.	TRBV20-1	TRBJ2-1	.	TGCAGTGCTAGTAGGACGGATGAGCAGTTCTTC	CSASRTDEQFF
.	TRBV3-1	TRBJ2-5	.	TGTGCCAGCAGCCCCGATGGACGGAGGGAGACCCAGTACTTC	CASSPDGRRETQYF
few	TRBV4-1	TRBJ2-7	.	TGCGCCAGCAGCCAAGGTGGGGTTCGTTTCGAGCAGTACTTC	CASSQGGVRFEQYF
.	TRBV6-5	TRBJ1-2	.	TGTGCCAGCACCCGGTCAGGGACTCGGGGCTACACCTTC	CASTRSGTRGYTF
few	TRBV29-1	TRBJ2-2	TRBD1	TGCAGCGTTGTTACAGGGGGCTCCGGGGAGCTGTTTTTT	CSVVTGGSGELFF
.	TRBV3-1	TRBJ2-5	TRBD2	TGTGCCAGCAGCCAAGGGGAGACTAGCGGGGGGACCCAGTACTTC	CASSQGETSGGTQYF
.	TRBV6-5	TRBJ2-3	TRBD1	TGTGCCAGCACCGAAAACAGGGGGCGCGATACGCAGTATTTT	CASTENRGRDTQYF
few	TRBV20-1	TRBJ2-7	.	TGCAGTGCTAGTCTGGGAAGCTCCTACGAGCAGTACTTC	CSASLGSSYEQYF
.	TRBV20-1	TRBJ2-5	.	TGCAGTGCTAGAGAGTGGGGGGGCGCATGGGAGACCCAGTACTTC	CSAREWGGAWETQYF
few	TRBV7-9	TRBJ2-4	TRBD1	TGTGCCAGCAGCTTAGCCCGGGGACAGAAAAACATTCAGTACTTC	CASSLARGQKNIQYF
.	TRBV7-2	TRBJ2-5	TRBD1	TGTGCCAGCAATCGCGCAGGGACAGCCGTTGGGGAGACCCAGTACTTC	CASNRAGTAVGETQYF
.	TRBV6-2/TRBV6-3	TRBJ1-2	TRBD1	TGTGCCAGCAGCCGCCCCGGGACAGACAGTGGCTACACCTTC	CASSRPGTDSGYTF
.	TRBV4-2	TRBJ1-2	.	TGTGCCAGCAGCCAAGATTTGAGTCCGGCAGAGCTTCTTAACTATGGCTACACCTTC	CASSQDLSPAELLNYGYTF
once	TRBV15	TRBJ1-4	.	TGTGCCACCAGCAGAATCGGAACGGGAGAAAAACTGTTTTTT	CATSRIGTGEKLFF
once	TRBV6-6	TRBJ1-4	.	TGTGCCAGCAGTCAACAGGGCCCTAATGAAAAACTGTTTTTT	CASSQQGPNEKLFF
few	TRBV4-1	TRBJ2-1	.	TGCGCCAGCAGCCAAGAGGAGTTGAGCTCCTACAATGAGCAGTTCTTC	CASSQEELSSYNEQFF
.	TRBV9	TRBJ2-1	TRBD2	TGTGCCAGCAGCGTAGATGGTGGGGCTAGCGGGAGGAATGAGCAGTTCTTC	CASSVDGGASGRNEQFF
few	TRBV27	TRBJ2-3	.	TGTGCCAGCAGTCCCGGGCACGGTAGGGCAGATACGCAGTATTTT	CASSPGHGRADTQYF
.	TRBV6-6	TRBJ1-3	.	TGTGCCAGCAGAGGGGGAACCTACTCTGGAAACACCATATATTTT	CASRGGTYSGNTIYF
.	TRBV4-3	TRBJ2-7	TRBD1	TGCGCCAGCAGCCAAGATAGGACAGGGCACTCCTACGAGCAGTACTTC	CASSQDRTGHSYEQYF
.	TRBV6-5	TRBJ1-2	TRBD1	TGTGCCAGCAGTTACGCTACAGGGGAAGGCTACACCTTC	CASSYATGEGYTF
few	TRBV20-1	TRBJ1-2	TRBD1	TGCAGTGCCTGGGACAGGGGTTTAGGCGGCTACACCTTC	CSAWDRGLGGYTF
.	TRBV20-1	TRBJ2-7	TRBD1	TGCAGTGCTCACGTCCCCATGGGACAGTTAAACGAGCAGTACTTC	CSAHVPMGQLNEQYF
.	TRBV5-1	TRBJ2-6	.	TGCGCCAGCAGCTTTAGCCACCTCGCAGGCGGCTCTGGGGCCAACGTCCTGACTTTC	CASSFSHLAGGSGANVLTF
few	TRBV29-1	TRBJ2-7	.	TGCAGCGTATCGAAGGAAGTTGGGATCTACGAGCAGTACTTC	CSVSKEVGIYEQYF
few	TRBV27	TRBJ2-7	TRBD1	TGTGCCAGCAGTCTACATCAGGGGGCGCTGATCTACGAGCAGTACTTC	CASSLHQGALIYEQYF
.	TRBV7-9	TRBJ2-6	.	TGTGCCAGCAGCTCACAGCTACCTGGGGCCAACGTCCTGACTTTC	CASSSQLPGANVLTF
.	TRBV7-2	TRBJ2-4	TRBD2	TGTGCCAGCAGCTTAGAGTCGGCGGGGGGGCTGGTCGCGCAGTACTTC	CASSLESAGGLVAQYF
.	TRBV3-1	TRBJ2-1	TRBD2	TGTGCCAGCAGCCAGACGGGACTAGCGGTACGTACCTACAATGAGCAGTTCTTC	CASSQTGLAVRTYNEQFF
few	TRBV4-2	TRBJ2-7	.	TGTGCCAGCAGCCGTGAAGAGGAGGGGAGGAGGGAGCAGTACTTC	CASSREEEGRREQYF
.	TRBV5-1	TRBJ1-4	TRBD1	TGCGCCAGCAGCGCCGACAGGGTAAATGAAGAACTGTTTTTT	CASSADRVNEELFF
few	TRBV6-5	TRBJ2-7	.	TGTGCCAGCAGTCTAACGACAGCTTCCTACGAGCAGTACTTC	CASSLTTASYEQYF
.	TRBV12-3/TRBV12-4	TRBJ2-5	TRBD2	TGTGCCAGCAGAGGTGCGAGCGGGGGGTTTAACAATGAGCAGTACTTC	CASRGASGGFNNEQYF
.	TRBV12-3/TRBV12-4	TRBJ2-5	TRBD2	TGTGCCAGCAGTCCACTAGCGGGATCGTACCAAGAGACCCAGTACTTC	CASSPLAGSYQETQYF
.	TRBV20-1	TRBJ2-1	TRBD2	TGCAGTGCTAGAGATGGTGGCGGGGGGACCTACAATGAGCGGTTCTTC	CSARDGGGGTYNERFF
once	TRBV28	TRBJ2-7	TRBD1	TGTGCCGGCAGTTTTAGGGGACAGGGATCTTCCGAGCAGTACTTC	CAGSFRGQGSSEQYF
.	TRBV30	TRBJ2-5	.	TGTGCCTGGAGGCAGCAAGGCCAAAAGACCCAGTACTTC	CAWRQQGQKTQYF
.	TRBV7-9	TRBJ2-7	.	TGTGCCAGCAGCTTAAAAGGGGGCTCCTACGAGCAGTACTTC	CASSLKGGSYEQYF
.	TRBV7-2	TRBJ2-7	TRBD2	TGTGCCAGCAGCCTGGGTGGTGGCGGGGGGGTCTACGAGCAGTACTTC	CASSLGGGGGVYEQYF
.	TRBV9	TRBJ2-3	.	TGTGCCAGCAGCGTAGCGTCCTGGGCAGATACGCAGTATTTT	CASSVASWADTQYF
.	TRBV28	TRBJ1-5	.	TGTGCCTCCCAGGCGGGGGTATACGACAATCAGCCCCAGCATTTT	CASQAGVYDNQPQHF
few	TRBV4-3	TRBJ1-4	TRBD1	TGCGCCAGCAGCCAAGGGAGACAGGGCCTATATGAAAAACTGTTTTTT	CASSQGRQGLYEKLFF
.	TRBV5-1	TRBJ2-5	TRBD2	TGCGCCAGCTTTGAAGCGGGGGTGTATGAGACCCAGTACTTC	CASFEAGVYETQYF
.	TRBV12-3/TRBV12-4	TRBJ2-1	.	TGTGCCAGCACTCTAGGAGTCAATGAGCAGTTCTTC	CASTLGVNEQFF
many	TRBV12-3/TRBV12-4	TRBJ2-1	TRBD2	TGTGCCAGCAGTCCGGGACTAGCGGACGACAATGAGCAGTTCTTC	CASSPGLADDNEQFF
few	TRBV28	TRBJ2-7	.	TGTGCCAGCAGCGGCCTGCGTCAGGGATACTACGAGCAGTACTTC	CASSGLRQGYYEQYF